These T cell receptor beta chains were read from a single sample in a study of CD8 T cells in Susac syndrome. Each CDR3 protein gets one entry after TCRdb re-called the immunoSEQ multiplex PCR reads with MiXCR. The sample lists about 200,000 distinct CDR3 sequences, 85% to 95% seen once, with around 0.1% in the top ten. The sequenced sample was CD4+ T cells from PBMCs. These receptors were taken from a human donor in good health. Both conserved end residues are part of each CDR3. The order of the fields is J gene, CDR3 length, D gene, V gene, clone size, CDR3 protein, CDR3 DNA. A D gene is named only where the DNA matches it firmly. Rows give clone size only sometimes, using once, few, many, or a class for an expanded clone.

TRBJ2-5	11	-	TRBV7-9	-	CASFSAETQYF	TGTGCCAGCTTTAGTGCTGAGACCCAGTACTTC
TRBJ2-1	13	TRBD2	TRBV18	-	CASGTSGRDEQFF	TGTGCCAGCGGGACTAGCGGGAGGGACGAGCAGTTCTTC
TRBJ2-2	18	TRBD2	TRBV3-1	-	CASSKRSVAGAGTGELFF	TGTGCCAGCAGCAAGAGATCCGTAGCGGGGGCAGGCACCGGGGAGCTGTTTTTT
TRBJ1-2	14	-	TRBV19	-	CASKRGAANYGYTF	TGTGCCAGTAAGAGGGGGGCGGCTAACTATGGCTACACCTTC
TRBJ1-1	13	-	TRBV29-1	-	CSAASGGNTEAFF	TGCAGCGCCGCCTCCGGGGGGAACACTGAAGCTTTCTTT
TRBJ1-5	13	-	TRBV19	-	CASRPEDAQPQHF	TGTGCCAGTAGGCCAGAGGACGCTCAGCCCCAGCATTTT
TRBJ2-7	14	-	TRBV29-1	-	CSVAGGGRSDEQYF	TGCAGCGTTGCTGGGGGTGGGAGGTCAGACGAGCAGTACTTC
TRBJ2-1	16	-	TRBV5-6	-	CASSGLSISSYNEQFF	TGTGCCAGCAGCGGGCTCTCGATAAGCTCCTACAATGAGCAGTTCTTC
TRBJ1-2	14	TRBD1	TRBV20-1	-	CSAPRQGRGYGYTF	TGCAGTGCTCCCAGACAGGGTAGGGGCTATGGCTACACCTTC
TRBJ1-1	14	-	TRBV7-2	-	CASSPRWGDAEAFF	TGTGCCAGCAGCCCCAGGTGGGGGGATGCTGAAGCTTTCTTT
TRBJ1-2	14	-	TRBV3-1	once	CASRDQGANYGYTF	TGTGCCAGCAGGGACCAGGGCGCTAACTATGGCTACACCTTC
TRBJ1-1	12	-	TRBV30	-	CAGMGGKTEAFF	TGTGCCGGGATGGGGGGGAAGACTGAAGCTTTCTTT
TRBJ2-3	14	-	TRBV20-1	-	CSARRGTVTDTQYF	TGCAGTGCTAGACGCGGAACAGTCACAGATACGCAGTATTTT
TRBJ1-3	14	-	TRBV5-1	-	CASSLGQPGNTIYF	TGCGCCAGCAGCTTGGGGCAGCCTGGAAACACCATATATTTT
TRBJ1-2	14	-	TRBV3-1	-	CASSQDKFPYGYTF	TGTGCCAGCAGCCAAGATAAATTCCCCTATGGCTACACCTTC
TRBJ2-7	11	-	TRBV29-1	-	CSGGAGFEQYF	TGCAGCGGGGGAGCAGGCTTCGAGCAGTACTTC
TRBJ1-2	14	TRBD1	TRBV4-3	-	CASSRGQSNYGYTF	TGCGCCAGCAGCCGGGGACAGAGCAACTATGGCTACACCTTC
TRBJ1-6	18	-	TRBV11-2	-	CASSALGPGAFGGSPLHF	TGTGCCAGCAGCGCCCTTGGTCCAGGGGCCTTTGGAGGTTCACCCCTCCACTTT
TRBJ1-4	15	TRBD1	TRBV9	-	CASSVGQGAGEKLFF	TGTGCCAGCAGCGTAGGACAGGGGGCAGGGGAAAAACTGTTTTTT
TRBJ1-2	14	-	TRBV24-1	-	CATSDPTGAYGYTF	TGTGCCACCAGTGATCCGACAGGTGCCTATGGCTACACCTTC